This is a list of T cell receptor beta chains from one sample in a study of T-cell memory formation after mild COVID-19. From the 5' RACE reads, TCRdb called clonotypes with MiXCR, one entry per CDR3 protein. The top ten hold around 12% of the sample, which has about 470,000 distinct CDR3 sequences, around a quarter seen once. Sequencing was done on a sample of PBMCs or a T cell subset sorted from them (not recorded which). All receptors come from an adult woman who had mild COVID-19 (a few samples of this study predate the infection). Cell type and time point are not known. CDR3s include the opening cysteine and the closing phenylalanine or tryptophan. A D gene is named only where the DNA matches it firmly. Rows give clone size only sometimes, using once, few, many, or a class for an expanded clone.

V: TRBV3-1; size: many; J: TRBJ2-3; D: -; DNA: TGTGCCAGCGCCCGAACGGGGACGACAGATACGCAGTATTTT; CDR3: CASARTGTTDTQYF
V: TRBV2; size: -; J: TRBJ1-2; D: -; DNA: TGTGCCAGCAGTGAAGCTGGGGCAGGAGACGGCTACACCTTC; CDR3: CASSEAGAGDGYTF
V: TRBV12-3/TRBV12-4; size: few; J: TRBJ2-3; D: -; DNA: TGTGCCAGCATTCCAGGGCCGTCGGGCACAGATACGCAGTATTTT; CDR3: CASIPGPSGTDTQYF
V: TRBV29-1; size: many; J: TRBJ2-3; D: -; DNA: TGCAGCGCCGGGCTAGGCACAGATACGCAGTATTTT; CDR3: CSAGLGTDTQYF
V: TRBV7-9; size: few; J: TRBJ2-3; D: -; DNA: TGTGCCAGTCCGGGTACGCAGTATTTT; CDR3: CASPGTQYF
V: TRBV12-3/TRBV12-4; size: -; J: TRBJ1-1; D: -; DNA: TGTGCCAGCAGTTCCTTGCGGAACACTGAAGCTTTCTTT; CDR3: CASSSLRNTEAFF
V: TRBV7-2; size: once; J: TRBJ2-7; D: TRBD1; DNA: TGTGCCAGCAGCCCTTCCGGGACAGGGGGCGGGGAGCAGTACTTC; CDR3: CASSPSGTGGGEQYF
V: TRBV24-1; size: -; J: TRBJ1-2; D: -; DNA: TGTGCCACCAGTGACTACGGAGGCTACACCTTC; CDR3: CATSDYGGYTF
V: TRBV24-1; size: -; J: TRBJ1-1; D: -; DNA: TGTGCCACCAGACAAGGGGGCACTGAAGCTTTCTTT; CDR3: CATRQGGTEAFF
V: TRBV7-8; size: many; J: TRBJ1-2; D: -; DNA: TGTGCCAGCAGCTACGACCGGTATGGCTACACCTTC; CDR3: CASSYDRYGYTF